This paragraph reports one TCR beta chain. CDR1 is MNHEY, CDR2 SVGAGI, per germline. After removal of 6 bases from V and 7 bases from J, the junction contained 7 bases not matched to a gene. There are 13 residues in the CDR3. This entry belongs to a study of cytomegalovirus exposure and HLA in healthy donors. Study overall: Unique TCRs numbering roughly 80 million, obtained from HLA-typed donors, made up an early data release.

The PCR ran on 60 Vbeta and 13 Jbeta primers. The repertoire was sequenced with immunoSEQ multiplex PCR; TCRdb's copy has only in-frame clones and lacks some. The table records about 70,000 clones, about 74% of them present only once. The gene calls are TRBV6-5 and TRBJ1-1, with 8 bases identical to TRBD1. The sequenced sample consisted of PBMCs. The TCR comes from a human donor in good health. Written as DNA, the CDR3 is TGTGCCAGCAGCCAGGGGGCGATCCTTGAAGCTTTCTTT. Translating it yields CASSQGAILEAFF.